This record looks at one TCR beta chain sequence and its context. These data originate in a study of blood T cell repertoires in COVID-19. Study-wide background: Acute and convalescent COVID-19 samples came from the United States, Italy and Spain.

Methods used by the authors: Reference gene primer amplification in the assay estimated nucleated cell counts. Clones were read by immunoSEQ multiplex PCR, and TCRdb kept only the in-frame ones, dropping some. Clone size and V and J calls were adopted from that table, with D and trimming inferred from the DNA. The table has over 200,000 clones, 85% seen once. The length of the CDR3 is 13 residues. Germline lookup yields CDR1 MNHNY and CDR2 SVGAGI (reference sequence). V was cut by 0 bases and J by 15 bases, with 15 bases left in between. Those enrolled, adults aged 18 to 89 years, came from about 24 US areas. Either two negative PCRs, clearance, or symptom resolution qualified Cohort 3 donors as recovered.

The source material was PBMCs or T cells enriched from blood (not recorded which). The TCR was taken from a man aged 35-49 years who had recovered from COVID-19. This chain connects TRBV6-6 to TRBJ2-1, with a tentative D call TRBD2 (6 bases). The CDR3 region is CASSYSGTLGRFF. The CDR3 nucleotides are TGTGCCAGCAGTTACTCGGGGACTCTCGGGCGGTTCTTC.